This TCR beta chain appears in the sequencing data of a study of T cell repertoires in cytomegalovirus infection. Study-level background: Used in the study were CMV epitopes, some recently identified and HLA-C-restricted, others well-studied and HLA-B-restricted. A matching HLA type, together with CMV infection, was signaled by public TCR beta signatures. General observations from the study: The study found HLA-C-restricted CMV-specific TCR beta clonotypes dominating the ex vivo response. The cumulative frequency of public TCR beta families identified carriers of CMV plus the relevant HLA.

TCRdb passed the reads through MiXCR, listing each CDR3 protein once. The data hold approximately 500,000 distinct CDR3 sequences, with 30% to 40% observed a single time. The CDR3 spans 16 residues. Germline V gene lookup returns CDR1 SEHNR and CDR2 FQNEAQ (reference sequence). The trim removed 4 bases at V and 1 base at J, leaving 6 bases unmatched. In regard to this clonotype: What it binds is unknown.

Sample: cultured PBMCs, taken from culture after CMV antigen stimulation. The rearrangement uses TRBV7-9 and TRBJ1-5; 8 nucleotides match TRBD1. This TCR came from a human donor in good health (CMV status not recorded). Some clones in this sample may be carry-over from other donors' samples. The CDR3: CASSSQGAGSNQPQHF. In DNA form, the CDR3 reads TGTGCCAGCAGCTCCCAGGGGGCTGGAAGCAATCAGCCCCAGCATTTT.